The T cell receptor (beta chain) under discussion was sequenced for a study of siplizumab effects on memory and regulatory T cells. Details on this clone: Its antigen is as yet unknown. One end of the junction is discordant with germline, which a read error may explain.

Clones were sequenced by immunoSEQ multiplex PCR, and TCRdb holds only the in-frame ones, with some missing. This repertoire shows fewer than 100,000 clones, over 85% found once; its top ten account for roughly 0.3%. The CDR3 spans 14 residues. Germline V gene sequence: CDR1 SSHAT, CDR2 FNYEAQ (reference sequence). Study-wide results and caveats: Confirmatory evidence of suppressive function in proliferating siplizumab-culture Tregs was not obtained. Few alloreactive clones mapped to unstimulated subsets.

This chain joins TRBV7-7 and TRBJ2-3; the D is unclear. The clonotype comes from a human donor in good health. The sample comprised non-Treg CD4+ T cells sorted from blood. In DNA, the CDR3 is TGTGCTAGCAGCCCCCGACGGAACACAGATACGCAGTATTTT. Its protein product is CASSPRRNTDTQYF.